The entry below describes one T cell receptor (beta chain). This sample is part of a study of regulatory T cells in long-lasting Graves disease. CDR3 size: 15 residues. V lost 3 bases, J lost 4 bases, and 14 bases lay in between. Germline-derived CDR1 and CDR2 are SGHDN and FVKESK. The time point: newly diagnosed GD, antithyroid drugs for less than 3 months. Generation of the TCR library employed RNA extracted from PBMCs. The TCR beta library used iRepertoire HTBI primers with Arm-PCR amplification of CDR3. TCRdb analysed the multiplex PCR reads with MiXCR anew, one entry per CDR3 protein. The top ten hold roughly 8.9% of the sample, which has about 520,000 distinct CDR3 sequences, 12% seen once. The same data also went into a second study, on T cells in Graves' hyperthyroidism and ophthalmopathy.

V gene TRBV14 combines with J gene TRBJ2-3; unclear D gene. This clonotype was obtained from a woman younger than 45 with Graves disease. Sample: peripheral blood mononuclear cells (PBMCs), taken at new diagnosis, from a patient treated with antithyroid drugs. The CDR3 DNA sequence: TGTGCCAGCAGCCATTCACGCGCGCCATCAGATACGCAGTATTTT. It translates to CASSHSRAPSDTQYF. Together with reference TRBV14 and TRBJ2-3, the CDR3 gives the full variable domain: EAGVTQFPSHSVIEKGQTVTLRCDPISGHDNLYWYRRVMGKEIKFLLHFVKESKQDESGMPNNRFLAERTGGTYSTLKVQPAELEDSGVYFCASSHSRAPSDTQYFGPGTRLTVL.